This TCR beta chain was sequenced during a study of blood T cell repertoires in COVID-19. In the study overall: Some COVID-19 samples were acute and others convalescent; all came from the United States, Italy and Spain. T cells, B-cell-depleted T cells, or PBMCs supplied cDNA or gDNA.

Original data processing: From reference gene primer amplification, estimates of nucleated cell counts were derived. Method: immunoSEQ multiplex PCR; TCRdb's copy keeps in-frame clones and lacks some. V and J calls and clone size are given by that table; D and trimming were obtained from the DNA. The sample carries about 33,000 clones, about 80% recorded once. V was pared by 6 bases and J by 6 bases, with 3 bases of the junction left unmatched. The CDR3 runs to 13 residues. Looked up from germline, CDR1 is SNHLY and CDR2 is FYNNEI. This clone was seen a few times. Sequenced input: peripheral blood. This sequence originates from a man between 65 and 85 years old with acute or convalescent COVID-19. The V gene is TRBV2, the J gene TRBJ1-5; the match to TRBD1 covers 9 bases. The CDR3 is CASSRTGVQPQHF. The CDR3 coding sequence is TGTGCCAGCAGCCGGACAGGGGTTCAGCCCCAGCATTTT.